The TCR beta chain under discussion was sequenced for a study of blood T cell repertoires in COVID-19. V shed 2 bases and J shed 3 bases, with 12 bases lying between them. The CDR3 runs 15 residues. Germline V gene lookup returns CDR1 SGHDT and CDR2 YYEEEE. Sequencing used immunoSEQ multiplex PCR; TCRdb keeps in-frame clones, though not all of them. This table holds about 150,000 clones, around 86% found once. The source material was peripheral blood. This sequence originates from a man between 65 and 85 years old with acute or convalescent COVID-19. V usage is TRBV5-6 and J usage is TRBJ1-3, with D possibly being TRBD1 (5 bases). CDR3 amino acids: CASSFGQGGGNTIYF. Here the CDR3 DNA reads TGTGCCAGCAGCTTCGGGCAGGGTGGTGGAAACACCATATATTTT.